This T cell receptor (beta chain) was recorded in a study of T cell repertoires in cytomegalovirus infection. Study-wide context: Public TCR beta signatures were indicative of both CMV infection and a matching HLA type. Findings and limits, study-wide: There were HLA-C-restricted CMV-specific TCR beta clonotypes dominating the ex vivo response. Carriage of CMV together with the relevant HLA was identifiable through cumulative public TCR beta family frequency.

This clonotype was detected ten times or more. Its antigen is as yet unknown. MiXCR was run by TCRdb on the reads, yielding one entry per CDR3 protein. The sample has under 600,000 distinct CDR3 sequences, about 15% seen once. The V gene end was trimmed by 5 bases and the J gene end by 5 bases; junction bases not matched to a gene: 7. The CDR3 is 15 residues long. The germline gives CDR1 SGHTA, CDR2 FQGTGA. The genes are TRBV7-3 and TRBJ2-5, with 11 bases lining up with TRBD2. Sequencing used CD8+ T cells from PBMCs. This TCR was recovered from a human donor in good health (CMV status not recorded). Some clones in this sample may be carry-over from other donors' samples. The CDR3 DNA follows: TGTGCCAGCAGCCTTAGCGGGGGGGCCGGGGAGACCCAGTACTTC. Protein product: CASSLSGGAGETQYF.